This TCR beta chain was sequenced during a study of neoadjuvant nivolumab and ipilimumab in lung cancer. About the study: The combination arm added day-1 ipilimumab 1 mg/kg to nivolumab 3 mg/kg on days 1, 15, 29. The study, taken as a whole, reports: Pathologic regression was not significantly tied to TCR clonality. Higher pretherapy blood TCR richness went with higher resected-tumor richness. From pretherapy to surgery, tumor richness and clonality rose with dual therapy.

The assay was immunoSEQ multiplex PCR, and TCRdb's table has in-frame clones only and misses some. The data show tens of thousands of clones, 89% seen once. About this clone itself: Its antigen is unknown.

This CDR3 region has 16 residues. The junction had 8 bases not matched to a gene; V was cut back by 4 bases and J by 6 bases. The germline V gene has CDR1 SGHDN and CDR2 FVKESK. The starting material was peripheral blood, obtained before neoadjuvant nivolumab, alone or with ipilimumab. The chain carries TRBV14 and TRBJ2-7, with 14 bases aligning to TRBD2. The sequence came from an adult with non-small cell lung cancer. CDR3 in amino acids: CASSPGLAGGVLEQYF. The CDR3 DNA follows: TGTGCCAGCAGCCCCGGACTAGCGGGAGGTGTGCTCGAGCAGTACTTC. The full variable domain, completed using reference TRBV14 and TRBJ2-7, is EAGVTQFPSHSVIEKGQTVTLRCDPISGHDNLYWYRRVMGKEIKFLLHFVKESKQDESGMPNNRFLAERTGGTYSTLKVQPAELEDSGVYFCASSPGLAGGVLEQYFGPGTRLTVT.